Included here is one T cell receptor beta chain sequence, with context. Sequencing was performed with immunoSEQ multiplex PCR; in TCRdb, only in-frame clones are kept and a portion is missing. The sample carries about 2.4 million clones, 93% recorded once. Germline V gene lookup returns CDR1 SGHTA and CDR2 FQGNSA. The CDR3 sequence is 18 residues long. V was cut by 1 base and J by 6 bases, with 21 bases left in between. The data are from a study of shared clonotypes between healthy human individuals. Study context: CD4 naive and CD4 memory each took three plates per donor, while CD8 naive took two and CD8 memory one.

This TCR was sampled from a man between 18 and 35 years old in good health. Some clones in this sample may be carry-over from other donors' samples. Material for sequencing was naive CD4+ T cells from PBMCs. Subset in this sample: CD45RA+ positively selected. The V call is TRBV7-2, the J call TRBJ1-4; tentatively, D is TRBD1 (6 bases). The CDR3 region is CASSLDSSRGARDEKLFF. The CDR3, as DNA: TGTGCCAGCAGCTTAGACTCGTCCCGGGGGGCCCGCGATGAAAAACTGTTTTTT.